This T cell receptor beta chain was documented in a study of T cells in Graves' hyperthyroidism and ophthalmopathy. If no ophthalmopathy progression occurred within 18 months, Graves' hyperthyroidism was stable. Uncontrolled infection, other autoimmune disease, pregnancy or lactation disqualified patients from enrolment. Clinical symptoms, serum thyroxine and TRAb, thyroid ultrasound and orbital computed tomography were used for the diagnoses. The PBMCs were taken from approximately 11 ml of fresh peripheral blood. This clonotype was observed many times. Using RNA transcripts as the source, TCR beta CDR3 regions were amplified. The primer set for the first-round RT-PCR of the TCR CDR3 was HTBI. TCRdb re-analysed the multiplex PCR reads in MiXCR, keeping a single row per CDR3 protein. The table has about 400,000 distinct CDR3 sequences, 14% to 15% seen once. The sequenced sample consisted of blood. The receptor comes from a woman in her twenties or thirties with Graves' hyperthyroidism.

The chain's CDR3 is CASSRTGVYETQYF. CDR3 DNA: TGTGCCAGCAGCCGGACAGGGGTCTATGAGACCCAGTACTTC. The chain joins TRBV7-9 to TRBJ2-5, with TRBD1 matching 9 bases. CDR1 and CDR2 from the germline V gene are SEHNR and FQNEAQ (reference sequence). The J segment lost 5 bases and the V segment lost 5 bases, leaving 6 bases of the junction unmatched. This CDR3 has 14 amino acids.